The TCR beta chain under discussion was sequenced for a study of response to subunit inactivated influenza vaccine listed by TCRdb under 2018. With regard to the full study: Deep quantitative T cell receptor repertoire profiling was used in the study to track responses to a trivalent subunit inactivated influenza vaccine.

A note on this clonotype: Its antigen is currently not known. Qualities for individual bases were not recorded, and no much larger clone is one base off.

Study-wide conclusions, independent of this receptor: It was suggested by the authors that each seasonal influenza vaccination may recruit only a limited number of new T cells.

Receptor libraries were prepared by RT-PCR. The sequencer was an Illumina HiSeq 2500. TCRdb took the public reads, trimmed them with fastp at Q25, ran MiXCR for clone calling and kept in-frame beta chains. Every distinct CDR3 protein forms one entry, paired with its most common genes and DNA. For this sample the table gives roughly 780,000 distinct CDR3 sequences, of which approximately 17% were detected only once. The top ten hold roughly a tenth of the sample. Via the germline V gene (reference sequence), CDR1 is LGHDT and CDR2 YNNKEL. Unmatched junction bases come to 5, with V trimmed by 1 base and J by 1 base. The CDR3 has 16 amino acids, counting the end cysteine and phenylalanine. The sequence is cut down to CDR3 DNA, 48 bases in frame from base 1.

The sequence links TRBV3-1 to TRBJ1-1, with TRBD1 matching 8 junction bases. Material: PBMCs from blood, obtained 5 days after vaccination. The receptor was derived from a man in his fifties who received an inactivated influenza vaccine. Donor details come from another sample of the same person, matched by shared clones. The CDR3 loop reads CASSQAMGTGNTEAFF. The sequence in DNA is TGTGCCAGCAGCCAAGCTATGGGGACAGGGAACACTGAAGCTTTCTTT.